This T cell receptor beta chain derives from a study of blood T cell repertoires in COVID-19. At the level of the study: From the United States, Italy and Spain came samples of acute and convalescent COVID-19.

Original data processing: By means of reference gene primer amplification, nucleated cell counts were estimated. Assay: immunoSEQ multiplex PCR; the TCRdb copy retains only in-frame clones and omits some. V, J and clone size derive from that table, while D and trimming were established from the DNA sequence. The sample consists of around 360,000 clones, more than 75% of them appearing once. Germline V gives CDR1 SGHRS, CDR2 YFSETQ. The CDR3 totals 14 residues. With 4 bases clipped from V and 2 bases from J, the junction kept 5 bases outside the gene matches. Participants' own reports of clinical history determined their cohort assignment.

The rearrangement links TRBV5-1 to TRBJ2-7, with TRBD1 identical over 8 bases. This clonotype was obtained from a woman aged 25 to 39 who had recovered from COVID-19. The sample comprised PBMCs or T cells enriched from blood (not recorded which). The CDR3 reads CASSQGQVTYEQYF. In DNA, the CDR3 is TGCGCCAGCAGCCAGGGACAGGTCACCTACGAGCAGTACTTC.